The 21 T cell receptor beta chains below all came from one sample that was sequenced in a study of T cell repertoires in cytomegalovirus infection. TCRdb used MiXCR to reprocess the reads, holding one entry per CDR3 protein. The sample comprises some 600,000 distinct CDR3 sequences, more than 20% of which are singletons, and less than 9.5% rests with the top ten. Sequenced sample: CD8+ T cells from PBMCs. The receptors here all came from a human donor in good health (CMV status not recorded). Some clones in this sample may be carry-over from other donors' samples.

The chain recombines TRBV29-1 with TRBJ2-1, with unresolved D. The CDR3 length is 15 residues. With 1 base removed from V and 0 bases from J, the gap between germline ends came to 10 bases. Looked up from germline, CDR1 is SQVTM and CDR2 is ANQGSEA. The CDR3 reads CSVEGSPGSYNEQFF. CDR3 DNA: TGCAGCGTTGAAGGGTCCCCGGGCTCCTACAATGAGCAGTTCTTC.

This chain uses TRBV6-5 with TRBJ1-2; 7 bases agree with TRBD1. Germline V CDR1 and CDR2: MNHEY, SVGAGI. With V trimmed by 2 bases and J by 6 bases, 12 bases remained unmatched. The CDR3 covers 16 residues. This chain's CDR3 is CASSYSTQTGFDGYTF. Here the CDR3 DNA reads TGTGCCAGCAGTTACAGCACCCAGACAGGGTTCGATGGCTACACCTTC.

CDR3 nucleotide sequence: TGTGCCAGCAGCTTTCAATCAGGCCAAGAGACCCAGTACTTC. The encoded protein is CASSFQSGQETQYF. V usage is TRBV7-9 and J usage is TRBJ2-5; no clear D gene. The CDR3 loop spans 14 amino acids. Germline CDR1 SEHNR, CDR2 FQNEAQ (reference sequence). V was clipped by 3 bases and J by 1 base, with 9 bases between them.

The chain uses TRBV28 and TRBJ2-7; D is uncertain. CDR3 size: 11 residues. The germline CDR1 and CDR2 sequences are MDHEN and SYDVKM. V lost 8 bases, J lost 6 bases, and 11 bases lay in between. In DNA, the CDR3 is TGTGCCAGCGGAAGTGGGCTCGAGCAGTACGTC. Residues: CASGSGLEQYV.

Points on this clonotype: A single base separates this from a much larger clone, so it may be a read error. The rearrangement joins TRBV7-9 to TRBJ2-2; no clear D gene. Germline values: CDR1 SEHNR, CDR2 FQNEAQ (reference sequence). V was cut by 5 bases and J by 9 bases, with 13 bases left in between. This CDR3 has 13 amino acids. This CDR3 reads CASSIELIRELFF. The CDR3 DNA is TGTGCCAGCAGCATAGAGTTGATTCGGGAGCTGTTTTTT.

The gene calls are TRBV6-5 and TRBJ2-1; the match to TRBD2 covers 10 bases. V trimming: 7 bases; J trimming: 9 bases; junction bases outside the gene matches: 12. Germline CDR1 MNHEY, CDR2 SVGAGI. The CDR3 totals 15 residues. CDR3 protein: CASTLRVAGGGEQFF. In DNA, the CDR3 is TGTGCCAGCACCCTGCGAGTAGCGGGGGGAGGTGAGCAGTTCTTC.

This chain links TRBV7-8 with TRBJ2-5, with a weak D call TRBD2 (6 bases). Germline V gene lookup returns CDR1 SGHVS and CDR2 FQNEAQ. The CDR3 runs to 14 residues. V lost 5 bases and J 2 bases, leaving 12 bases between the germline ends. The CDR3 loop is CASSPRGRQETQYF. As DNA, the CDR3 is TGTGCCAGCAGCCCCCGGGGGAGACAAGAGACCCAGTACTTC.

This clonotype was found a few times. This could be a read error, since a much larger clone is one nucleotide away. The gene calls are TRBV7-6 and TRBJ2-1; possibly TRBD1 or TRBD2 for D (5 bases each). Germline V CDR1 and CDR2: SGHVS, FNYEAQ. CDR3 length: 16 amino acids. The CDR3 region has the DNA TGTGTCAGCAGCTCAGCCGGGGCCCACTCCTACAATGAGCAGTTCTTC. Protein product: CVSSSAGAHSYNEQFF.

The chain combines TRBV29-1 with TRBJ1-2; D ambiguous. Germline-derived CDR1 and CDR2 are SQVTM and ANQGSEA. Trimming left V 1 base short and J 8 bases short, with 11 bases between. This CDR3 region has 12 residues. CDR3 sequence reads: CSVEVGGWGYTF. The CDR3 region has the DNA TGCAGCGTTGAAGTAGGAGGGTGGGGCTACACCTTC.

This clonotype has just a few counts. The V gene is TRBV28, the J gene TRBJ2-2; 8 nucleotides agree with TRBD1. The CDR3 runs 13 residues. V shed 10 bases and J 1 base; nucleotides not matched to a gene: 2. Germline V gene lookup returns CDR1 MDHEN and CDR2 SYDVKM. CDR3 protein: CATGTGNTGELFF. The CDR3 DNA reads TGTGCCACCGGGACAGGGAACACCGGGGAGCTGTTTTTT.

The table lists this clonotype with a few counts. The rearrangement uses TRBV13 and TRBJ2-1, with D perhaps matching TRBD2 (6 bases). Deletions cut 0 bases from V and 15 bases from J, with 24 bases between. CDR1 and CDR2 (germline): PRHDT, FYEKMQ (reference sequence). This CDR3 comprises 16 residues. CDR3 protein: CASSLGAGLTSPEGFF. CDR3 nucleotides: TGTGCCAGCAGCTTAGGCGCAGGACTCACCTCCCCGGAGGGGTTCTTC.

This clonotype was seen at least ten times. The rearrangement links TRBV23-1 to TRBJ2-2, with D unresolved. TRBV23-1 falls under the ORF class, with uncertain function. The CDR3 runs 16 residues. Trimming pared 8 bases from V and 0 bases from J, leaving 16 bases between. CDR3 region: CASEPTVGANTGELFF. CDR3 DNA: TGCGCCAGCGAACCAACAGTTGGTGCGAACACCGGGGAGCTGTTTTTT.

In this sample, this clonotype turned up a few times. V is TRBV6-1 and J is TRBJ1-2; the D gene is possibly TRBD1 (6 bases). The germline CDR1 and CDR2 sequences are MNHNS and SASEGT. V lost 6 bases to trimming and J lost 8 bases, with 19 bases between them. This CDR3 has 14 residues. CDR3 region: CASSSWGQIYGYTF. DNA for the CDR3: TGTGCCAGCAGCTCCTGGGGGCAGATTTACGGCTACACCTTC.

V usage is TRBV15 and J usage is TRBJ2-5; D gene uncertain. The germline V gene has CDR1 LNHNV and CDR2 YYDKDF (reference sequence). The CDR3 has 15 residues. Trimming removed 3 bases from V and 5 bases from J, with 16 bases in between. The CDR3 nucleotides read TGTGCCACCAGCAGCCCCCGAACCGGGCTCGAGACCCAGTACTTC. This encodes CATSSPRTGLETQYF.

In this sample, this clonotype turned up a few times. This sequence joins TRBV20-1 and TRBJ1-5, with a weak D call TRBD1 (5 bases). Germline assignment: CDR1 DFQATT and CDR2 SNEGSKA (reference sequence). V lost 6 bases to trimming and J lost 4 bases, with 13 bases between them. This CDR3 has 13 residues. The CDR3 spells CSASDIWNQPQHF. As DNA, the CDR3 is TGCAGTGCATCGGACATTTGGAATCAGCCCCAGCATTTT.

This clonotype was detected only a few times. The chain has TRBV7-8 and TRBJ2-7, with 8 bases matching TRBD1. V was clipped by 4 bases and J by 0 bases; unmatched bases: 5. Germline-derived CDR1 and CDR2 are SGHVS and FQNEAQ. This CDR3 spans 15 amino acids. The CDR3 DNA reads as TGTGCCAGCAGCTCAGGGGGCGGAAGCTCCTACGAGCAGTACTTC. It is translated as CASSSGGGSSYEQYF.

In its sample, this clonotype was seen a few times. The rearrangement uses TRBV5-6 and TRBJ2-1; tentative D call: TRBD1 (6 bases). Trimming pared 1 base from V and 7 bases from J, leaving 12 bases between. This CDR3 spans 14 amino acids. Germline CDR1 is SGHDT and CDR2 is YYEEEE. DNA of the CDR3: TGTGCCAGCAGCTTGTTCAGGGGAATGAATGAGCAGTTCTTC. Protein product: CASSLFRGMNEQFF.

This rearrangement joins TRBV9 to TRBJ2-1; no clear D gene. The CDR3 sequence is 14 residues long. Trimming left V 4 bases short and J 4 bases short, with 12 bases between. CDR1 and CDR2 from the germline V gene are SGDLS and YYNGEE. CDR3 loop: CASSIALGYNEQFF. The CDR3 coding sequence is TGTGCCAGCAGCATCGCCCTGGGTTACAATGAGCAGTTCTTC.

Here the CDR3 DNA reads TGCAGTGCCGTCACTCGGGGCCGAGGGAGCACTGAAGCTTTCTTT. Its protein is CSAVTRGRGSTEAFF. This sequence joins TRBV20-1 and TRBJ1-1, with a possible D match to TRBD1 (5 bases). CDR1 is DFQATT, CDR2 SNEGSKA, per germline (reference sequence). The CDR3 has 15 amino acids. V was trimmed by 6 bases and J by 4 bases, leaving 21 bases between them.

Of note for this clonotype: With a much larger clone just one base away, this may be a read error. The chain carries TRBV12-3 or TRBV12-4 and TRBJ2-3; 8 bases are a match to TRBD2. The CDR3 loop spans 20 amino acids. V lost 5 bases, J lost 0 bases, and 19 bases stayed unmatched. The CDR3 region has the DNA TGTGCCAGCAGTCAACCGGTCGAGGGTGAGCTAGCGGGCAGCACAGATACGCAGTATTTT. Translating it yields CASSQPVEGELAGSTDTQYF.

The genes are TRBV28 and TRBJ1-2, with 9 nucleotides matching TRBD1. Trimming removed 6 bases from V and 8 bases from J; junction bases left unmatched: 16. Germline V gene sequence: CDR1 MDHEN, CDR2 SYDVKM. CDR3 length equals 16 residues. DNA of the CDR3: TGTGCCAGCAGCCTCCTGTGGGGACAGGGTTTAGAAGGCTACACCTTC. Its protein product is CASSLLWGQGLEGYTF.